The entry below describes one T cell receptor (beta chain). The antigen remains undetermined. The PCR used 60 Vbeta and 13 Jbeta primers. TCRdb's table, derived via immunoSEQ multiplex PCR, lists solely in-frame clones and lacks some. The table shows about 250,000 clones, with about 66% occurring only once. This CDR3 region has 17 residues. V was trimmed by 4 bases and J by 4 bases, leaving 19 bases between them. Germline loops: CDR1 MGHDK, CDR2 SYGVNS. The sample is drawn from a study of cytomegalovirus exposure and HLA in healthy donors. Study-level points and caveats: Immune exposure data for these donors was limited to CMV serostatus. In a later analysis, productive TCRs from donors in an Asian-associated ancestry cluster reportedly carried fewer N-insertions than the cohort mean.

The sequencing sample was made of PBMCs. The V gene is TRBV25-1, the J gene TRBJ2-2; TRBD1 might be the D (5 bases). The clonotype comes from a female donor in good health and CMV-seronegative. This CDR3 is CASSGSAGQGSTGELFF. The CDR3 DNA follows: TGTGCCAGCAGTGGATCGGCTGGTCAGGGCTCCACCGGGGAGCTGTTTTTT.